This T cell receptor (beta chain) was captured in a study of human T cells and chemical hapten exposure. About the study: Diphenylcyclopropenone, dosed weekly to the scalp, was given to patients throughout the approximately 25-week study. Study-level points and caveats: PT1 expanded TCR counts correlated positively with patch test score. The study found expanded TCRs formed significantly more large CDR3 similarity clusters than controls.

Time point of the sample: pre-sensitization, week 0. Treatment: therapeutic diphenylcyclopropenone sensitization with weekly scalp DPC. Library preparation tagged each individual cDNA molecule with a unique molecular identifier. MiXCR was run by TCRdb on the RACE reads, yielding one entry per CDR3 protein. The data show around 95,000 distinct CDR3 sequences, about a tenth seen once. This clonotype has more than one count but fewer than ten. Its antigen is currently unknown. Germline CDR1 MRHNA, CDR2 SNTAGT. The CDR3 loop spans 15 amino acids. Trimming removed 0 bases from V and 4 bases from J, with 10 bases in between.

This sequence originates from a woman aged 55 to 70 with alopecia areata. Some clones in this sample may be carry-over from other donors' samples. The specimen was whole blood, collected in connection with sensitization to the hapten diphenylcyclopropenone (DPC). This rearrangement joins TRBV6-4 to TRBJ2-1, with a weak D call TRBD2 (5 bases). The CDR3 DNA follows: TGTGCCAGCAGTGACTCGCGACTAAAATACAATGAGCAGTTCTTC. It codes for CASSDSRLKYNEQFF.